Listed below are T cell receptor beta chains from one sample, sequenced in a study of cytomegalovirus exposure and HLA in healthy donors. The table came from immunoSEQ multiplex PCR; TCRdb's copy has only in-frame clones and leaves some out. Of around 98,000 clones listed, roughly 70% are singletons. Source material: PBMCs. These receptors all come from a man between 50 and 59 years old in good health and CMV-seronegative. CDR3s include the opening cysteine and the closing phenylalanine or tryptophan. The D gene is left open where the match is weak. Clone size is not always given. Where it is, it says once, few, many or a class for expanded clones.

v_call,d_call,j_call,clone_size,cdr3_aa,cdr3_nt
TRBV19,.,TRBJ1-5,.,CASSPGQGQPQHF,TGTGCCAGTAGTCCGGGTCAGGGTCAGCCCCAGCATTTT
TRBV27,.,TRBJ2-5,.,CASTESRRGSKTQYF,TGTGCCAGTACCGAGAGCCGACGAGGGTCTAAGACCCAGTACTTC
TRBV6-5,TRBD1,TRBJ1-2,.,CATRTGLDYGYTF,TGTGCCACCCGGACAGGGCTAGATTATGGCTACACCTTC
TRBV19,.,TRBJ1-2,.,CASSDDFPPGYTF,TGTGCCAGTAGTGATGACTTCCCCCCGGGCTACACCTTC
TRBV4-2,.,TRBJ2-7,.,CASSQDQEGEQYF,TGTGCCAGCAGCCAAGATCAGGAGGGCGAGCAGTACTTC
TRBV6-1,.,TRBJ1-1,.,CASKKGGSNTEAFF,TGTGCCAGCAAAAAAGGAGGCTCGAACACTGAAGCTTTCTTT
TRBV4-1,TRBD1,TRBJ2-7,.,CASSPDRAYEQYF,TGCGCCAGCAGCCCGGACAGGGCCTACGAGCAGTACTTC
TRBV18,TRBD2,TRBJ2-1,.,CASSPGTSGREQFF,TGTGCCAGCTCACCCGGGACTAGCGGGCGTGAGCAGTTCTTC
TRBV5-4,TRBD2,TRBJ2-3,.,CASSLTSGGASTDTQYF,TGTGCCAGCAGCTTGACTAGCGGGGGGGCTAGCACAGATACGCAGTATTTT
TRBV4-1,TRBD2,TRBJ2-3,.,CASSQVGGRGADTQYF,TGCGCCAGCAGCCAAGTTGGCGGGAGAGGGGCAGATACGCAGTATTTT
TRBV6-1,.,TRBJ1-4,.,CASSRDGGNEKLFF,TGTGCCAGCAGCCGGGACGGGGGTAATGAAAAACTGTTTTTT
TRBV10-1,TRBD2,TRBJ2-1,few,CASSESSQRGSYNEQFF,TGCGCCAGCAGTGAGTCGAGCCAGCGGGGCTCCTACAATGAGCAGTTCTTC
TRBV4-3,.,TRBJ1-6,.,CASRPGEGSPLHF,TGCGCCAGCAGACCAGGGGAAGGATCACCCCTCCACTTT
TRBV27,TRBD2,TRBJ2-7,few,CASSPYTSGRTYEQYF,TGTGCCAGCAGTCCCTACACTAGCGGGAGAACCTACGAGCAGTACTTC
TRBV28,.,TRBJ2-7,.,CASSPVTKSTYEQYF,TGTGCCAGCAGTCCCGTCACTAAGAGTACCTACGAGCAGTACTTC
TRBV18,TRBD1,TRBJ2-7,.,CASSPPSTGAPYEQYF,TGTGCCAGCTCACCACCCTCGACAGGGGCCCCCTACGAGCAGTACTTC
TRBV5-1,TRBD1,TRBJ2-4,.,CASSLDRAKNIQYF,TGCGCCAGCAGCCTGGACAGGGCCAAAAACATTCAGTACTTC
TRBV6-4,TRBD2,TRBJ2-1,once,CASSRSGGYSEQFF,TGTGCCAGCAGCAGGAGCGGGGGGTACAGTGAGCAGTTCTTC
TRBV7-2,.,TRBJ1-1,.,CASSFTGTEAFF,TGTGCCAGCAGCTTCACAGGGACTGAAGCTTTCTTT
TRBV21-1,.,TRBJ2-7,few,CASSRGGRAISSYEQYF,TGTGCCAGCAGCAGGGGGGGCAGGGCGATTAGCTCCTACGAGCAGTACTTC
TRBV7-2,TRBD1,TRBJ1-1,.,CASSWGTDIWRGVYAEAFF,TGTGCCAGCAGCTGGGGGACAGACATATGGAGGGGCGTTTACGCTGAAGCTTTCTTT
TRBV4-2,TRBD2,TRBJ2-1,.,CASSPHLAGSSYNEQFF,TGTGCCAGCAGCCCCCACCTAGCGGGCAGCTCCTACAATGAGCAGTTCTTC
TRBV9,.,TRBJ1-6,.,CASSPSIGGVSPLHF,TGTGCCAGCAGCCCGAGTATCGGGGGGGTTTCACCCCTCCACTTT
TRBV28,.,TRBJ2-7,.,CASSHRTANYEQYF,TGTGCCAGCAGTCATCGGACAGCCAACTACGAGCAGTACTTC
TRBV19,.,TRBJ1-1,once,CASTSWAVNTEAFF,TGTGCCAGCACATCCTGGGCAGTTAACACTGAAGCTTTCTTT
TRBV28,.,TRBJ1-3,.,CASSWTAGNTIYF,TGTGCCAGCAGTTGGACAGCCGGAAACACCATATATTTT
TRBV5-8,TRBD1,TRBJ2-3,.,CASSFRGRGTDTQYF,TGTGCCAGCAGCTTCAGGGGGAGAGGCACAGATACGCAGTATTTT
TRBV27,.,TRBJ2-1,.,CASSLLVTGYNEQFF,TGTGCCAGCAGTTTATTGGTGACTGGTTACAATGAGCAGTTCTTC
TRBV2,.,TRBJ1-1,.,CASSEVGVTEAFF,TGTGCCAGCAGTGAAGTAGGGGTCACTGAAGCTTTCTTT
TRBV27,TRBD2,TRBJ2-1,.,CASSGGGNEQFF,TGTGCCAGCAGTGGGGGGGGCAATGAGCAGTTCTTC
TRBV29-1,.,TRBJ1-2,few,CSVEGAAGPSDGYTF,TGCAGCGTTGAAGGGGCCGCAGGGCCCAGTGATGGCTACACCTTC
TRBV5-1,TRBD2,TRBJ2-1,.,CASSFLAGGNEQFF,TGCGCCAGCAGCTTTCTAGCGGGGGGGAATGAGCAGTTCTTC
TRBV4-1,TRBD2,TRBJ2-4,.,CASSQPGLETYF,TGCGCCAGCAGCCAACCGGGACTAGAAACGTACTTC
TRBV9,TRBD1,TRBJ2-5,.,CASSVRQGKETQYF,TGTGCCAGCAGCGTACGACAGGGGAAAGAGACCCAGTACTTC
TRBV27,.,TRBJ2-1,.,CASSLSRGYNEQFF,TGTGCCAGCAGTTTATCGCGGGGCTACAATGAGCAGTTCTTC
TRBV6-6,.,TRBJ1-1,few,CASTTSGTGTEAFF,TGTGCCAGCACGACGTCGGGGACTGGGACTGAAGCTTTCTTT
TRBV2,TRBD1,TRBJ1-5,.,CASSPTGGYSNQPQHF,TGTGCCAGCAGTCCTACAGGGGGATATAGCAATCAGCCCCAGCATTTT
TRBV27,TRBD1,TRBJ1-2,once,CASSSSGTGAAGYTF,TGTGCCAGCAGTTCCTCCGGGACAGGCGCAGCTGGCTACACCTTC
TRBV28,TRBD2,TRBJ2-1,once,CASSTSGGAYNEQFF,TGTGCCAGCAGTACTAGCGGGGGGGCCTACAATGAGCAGTTCTTC
TRBV18,TRBD2,TRBJ2-5,.,CASSPSLAGQETQYF,TGTGCCAGCTCGCCTTCACTAGCGGGTCAAGAGACCCAGTACTTC
TRBV5-1,TRBD1,TRBJ2-3,.,CASSLEGQTTDTQYF,TGCGCCAGCAGCTTGGAGGGACAGACCACAGATACGCAGTATTTT
TRBV11-2,.,TRBJ1-1,.,CASRRTGFTEAFF,TGTGCCAGCAGGCGAACAGGGTTCACTGAAGCTTTCTTT
TRBV19,TRBD2,TRBJ2-1,.,CASSISGGLGNEQFF,TGTGCCAGTAGTATTAGCGGGGGGCTCGGCAATGAGCAGTTCTTC
TRBV5-1,.,TRBJ1-1,.,CASSVSGLGNTEAFF,TGCGCCAGCAGCGTCTCAGGGTTGGGAAACACTGAAGCTTTCTTT
TRBV6-5,TRBD2,TRBJ2-7,.,CASSPASGGLYEQYF,TGTGCCAGCAGTCCCGCTAGCGGGGGGCTGTACGAGCAGTACTTC
TRBV5-1,TRBD1,TRBJ2-7,.,CASSPEGQGGNEQYF,TGCGCCAGCAGCCCCGAGGGACAGGGAGGGAACGAGCAGTACTTC
TRBV4-1,.,TRBJ1-6,few,CASSLGTFGYNSPLHF,TGCGCCAGCAGCCTCGGGACTTTCGGCTATAATTCACCCCTCCACTTT
TRBV5-1,TRBD2,TRBJ2-3,few,CASRTGTTTVTDTQYF,TGCGCCAGCAGAACCGGGACTACAACTGTCACAGATACGCAGTATTTT